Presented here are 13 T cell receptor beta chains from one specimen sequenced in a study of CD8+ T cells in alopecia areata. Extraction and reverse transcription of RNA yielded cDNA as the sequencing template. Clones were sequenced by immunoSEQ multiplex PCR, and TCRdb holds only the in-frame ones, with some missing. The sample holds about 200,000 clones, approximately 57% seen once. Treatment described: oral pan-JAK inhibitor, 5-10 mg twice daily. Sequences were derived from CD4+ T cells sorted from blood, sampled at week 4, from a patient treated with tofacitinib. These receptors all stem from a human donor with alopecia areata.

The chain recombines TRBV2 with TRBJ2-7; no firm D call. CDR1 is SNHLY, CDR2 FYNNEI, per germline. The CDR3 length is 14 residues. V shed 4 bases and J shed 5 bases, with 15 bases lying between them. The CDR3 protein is CASSVLSPPDEQYF. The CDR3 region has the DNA TGTGCCAGCAGTGTACTCAGCCCTCCGGACGAGCAGTACTTC.

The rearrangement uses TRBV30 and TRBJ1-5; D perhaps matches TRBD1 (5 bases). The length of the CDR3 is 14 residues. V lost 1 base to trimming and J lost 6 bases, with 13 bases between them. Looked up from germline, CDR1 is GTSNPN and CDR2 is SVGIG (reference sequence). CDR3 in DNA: TGTGCCTGGAGTGCTGGGACGGTAGGTCAGCCCCAGCATTTT. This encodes CAWSAGTVGQPQHF.

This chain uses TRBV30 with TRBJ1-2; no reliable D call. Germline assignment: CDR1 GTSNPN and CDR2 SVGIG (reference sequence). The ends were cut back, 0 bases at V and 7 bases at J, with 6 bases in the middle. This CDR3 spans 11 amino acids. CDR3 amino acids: CAWSVGVGYTF. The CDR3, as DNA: TGTGCCTGGAGTGTTGGGGTTGGCTACACCTTC. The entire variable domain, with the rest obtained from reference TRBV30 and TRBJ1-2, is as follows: SQTIHQWPATLVQPVGSPLSLECTVEGTSNPNLYWYRQAAGRGLQLLFYSVGIGQISSEVPQNLSASRPQDRQFILSSKKLLLSDSGFYLCAWSVGVGYTFGSGTRLTVV.

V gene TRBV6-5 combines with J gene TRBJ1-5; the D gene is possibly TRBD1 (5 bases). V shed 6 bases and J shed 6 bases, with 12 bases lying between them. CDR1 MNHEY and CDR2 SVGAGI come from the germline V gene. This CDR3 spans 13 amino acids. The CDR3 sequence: CASSSGLTQPQHF. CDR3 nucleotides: TGTGCCAGCAGCTCGGGACTCACTCAGCCCCAGCATTTT.

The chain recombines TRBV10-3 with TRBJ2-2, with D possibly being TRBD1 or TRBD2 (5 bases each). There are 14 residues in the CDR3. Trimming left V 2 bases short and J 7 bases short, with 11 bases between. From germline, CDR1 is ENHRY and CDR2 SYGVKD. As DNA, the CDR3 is TGTGCCATCAGTGAGAACCAGGGAGACGGGGAGCTGTTTTTT. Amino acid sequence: CAISENQGDGELFF.

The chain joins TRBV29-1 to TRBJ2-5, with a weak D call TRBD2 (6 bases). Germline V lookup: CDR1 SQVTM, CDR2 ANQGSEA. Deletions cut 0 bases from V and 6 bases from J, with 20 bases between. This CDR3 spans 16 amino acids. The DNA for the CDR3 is TGCAGCGTTGAAGATACCGGGACTCGGGGTTTGAAGACCCAGTACTTC. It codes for CSVEDTGTRGLKTQYF.

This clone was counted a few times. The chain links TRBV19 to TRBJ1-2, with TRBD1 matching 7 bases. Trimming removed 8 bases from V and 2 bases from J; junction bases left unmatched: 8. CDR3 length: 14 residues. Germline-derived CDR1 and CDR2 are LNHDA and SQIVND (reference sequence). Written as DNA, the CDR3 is TGTGCCAGTCGCGGAACAGGGGAAAACTATGGCTACACCTTC. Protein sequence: CASRGTGENYGYTF.

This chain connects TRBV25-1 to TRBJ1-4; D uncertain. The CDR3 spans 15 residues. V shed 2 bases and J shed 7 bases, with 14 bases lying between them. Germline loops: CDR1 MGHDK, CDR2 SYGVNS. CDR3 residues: CASSEERGGGEKLFF. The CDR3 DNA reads TGTGCCAGCAGTGAAGAGCGGGGAGGCGGTGAAAAACTGTTTTTT.

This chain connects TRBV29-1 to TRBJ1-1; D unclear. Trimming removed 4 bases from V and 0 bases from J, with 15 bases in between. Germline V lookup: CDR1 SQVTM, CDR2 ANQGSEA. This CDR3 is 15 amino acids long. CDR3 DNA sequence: TGCAGCGTTGGGGCAGCGAACCCCATGAACACTGAAGCTTTCTTT. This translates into CSVGAANPMNTEAFF.

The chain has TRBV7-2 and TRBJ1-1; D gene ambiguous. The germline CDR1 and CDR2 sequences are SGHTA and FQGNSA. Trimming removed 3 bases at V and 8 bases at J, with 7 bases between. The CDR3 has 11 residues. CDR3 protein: CASSFDREAFF. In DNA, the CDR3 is TGTGCCAGCAGCTTTGATAGGGAAGCTTTCTTT.

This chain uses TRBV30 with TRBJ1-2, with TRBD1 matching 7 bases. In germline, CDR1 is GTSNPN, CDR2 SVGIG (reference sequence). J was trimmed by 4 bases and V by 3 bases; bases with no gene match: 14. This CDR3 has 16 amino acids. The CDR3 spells CAWRAALRGQSYGYTF. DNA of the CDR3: TGTGCCTGGAGGGCCGCCTTAAGGGGACAGAGCTATGGCTACACCTTC.

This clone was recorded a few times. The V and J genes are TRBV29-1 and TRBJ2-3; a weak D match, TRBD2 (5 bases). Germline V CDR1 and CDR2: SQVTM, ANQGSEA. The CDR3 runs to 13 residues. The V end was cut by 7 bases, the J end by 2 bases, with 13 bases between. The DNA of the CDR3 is TGCAGCGCTAAGCGGAAGCTCACAGATACGCAGTATTTT. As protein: CSAKRKLTDTQYF.

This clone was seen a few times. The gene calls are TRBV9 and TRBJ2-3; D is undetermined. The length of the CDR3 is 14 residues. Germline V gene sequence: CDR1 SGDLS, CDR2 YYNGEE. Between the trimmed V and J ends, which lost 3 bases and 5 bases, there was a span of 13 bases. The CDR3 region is CASSARQARDTQYF. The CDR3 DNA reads TGTGCCAGCAGCGCCCGTCAAGCGCGAGATACGCAGTATTTT. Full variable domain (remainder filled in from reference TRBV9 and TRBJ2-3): DSGVTQTPKHLITATGQRVTLRCSPRSGDLSVYWYQQSLDQGLQFLIQYYNGEERAKGNILERFSAQQFPDLHSELNLSSLELGDSALYFCASSARQARDTQYFGPGTRLTVL.